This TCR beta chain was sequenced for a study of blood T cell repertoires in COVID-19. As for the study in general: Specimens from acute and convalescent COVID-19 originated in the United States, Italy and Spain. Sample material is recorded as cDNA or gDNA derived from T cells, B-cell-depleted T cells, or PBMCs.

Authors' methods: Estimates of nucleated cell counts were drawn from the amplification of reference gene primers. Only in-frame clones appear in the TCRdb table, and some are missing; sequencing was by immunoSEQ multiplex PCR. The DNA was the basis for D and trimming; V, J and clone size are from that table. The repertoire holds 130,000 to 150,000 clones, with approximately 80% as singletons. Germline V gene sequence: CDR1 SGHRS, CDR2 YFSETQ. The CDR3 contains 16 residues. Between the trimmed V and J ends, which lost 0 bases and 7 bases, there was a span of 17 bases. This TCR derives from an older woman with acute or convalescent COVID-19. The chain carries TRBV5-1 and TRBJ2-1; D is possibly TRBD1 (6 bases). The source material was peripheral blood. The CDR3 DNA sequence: TGCGCCAGCAGCTTGGATCAGGGGATGCCGGGGAATGAGCAGTTCTTC. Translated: CASSLDQGMPGNEQFF.